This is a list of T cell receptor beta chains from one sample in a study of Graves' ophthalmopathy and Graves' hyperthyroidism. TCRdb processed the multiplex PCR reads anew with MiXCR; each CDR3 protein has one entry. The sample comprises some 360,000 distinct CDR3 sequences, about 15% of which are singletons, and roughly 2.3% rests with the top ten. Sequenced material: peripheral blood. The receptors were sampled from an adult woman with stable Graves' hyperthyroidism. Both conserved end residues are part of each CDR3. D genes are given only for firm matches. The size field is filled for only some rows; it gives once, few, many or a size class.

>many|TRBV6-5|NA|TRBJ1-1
CASTAGVNTEAFF
TGTGCCAGCACCGCAGGGGTGAACACTGAAGCTTTCTTT
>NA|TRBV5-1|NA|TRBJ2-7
CASSSSGEMGYEQYF
TGCGCCAGCAGCTCCTCAGGCGAGATGGGCTACGAGCAGTACTTC
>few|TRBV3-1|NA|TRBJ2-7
CASSPGRTAAYEQYF
TGTGCCAGCAGCCCCGGACGGACGGCGGCCTACGAGCAGTACTTC
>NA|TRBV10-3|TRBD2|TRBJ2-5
CAISPSSGGSSETQYF
TGTGCCATCAGTCCTAGTAGCGGGGGGAGTTCGGAGACCCAGTACTTC
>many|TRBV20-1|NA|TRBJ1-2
CSASEQNYGYTF
TGCAGTGCTAGCGAACAGAACTATGGCTACACCTTC
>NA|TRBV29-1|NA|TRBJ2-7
CSVDGGTSYEQYF
TGCAGCGTTGACGGTGGGACGAGTTACGAGCAGTACTTC
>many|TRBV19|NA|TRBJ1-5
CASSIRGLANQPQHF
TGTGCCAGTAGTATTCGAGGTCTCGCCAATCAGCCCCAGCATTTT
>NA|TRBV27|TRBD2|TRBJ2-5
CASRVGLAGGVETQYF
TGTGCCAGCAGGGTGGGACTAGCGGGAGGGGTAGAGACCCAGTACTTC
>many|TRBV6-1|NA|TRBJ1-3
CAAQNRATGNTIYF
TGTGCCGCGCAGAACAGGGCTACTGGAAACACCATATATTTT
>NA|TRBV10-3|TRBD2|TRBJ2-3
CAISERSTSGNTDTQYF
TGTGCCATCAGTGAGCGTTCTACTAGCGGGAATACAGATACGCAGTATTTT
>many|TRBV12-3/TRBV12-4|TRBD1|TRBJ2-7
CASSKGQRSTYEQYF
TGTGCCAGCAGTAAGGGACAGCGCTCGACCTACGAGCAGTACTTC
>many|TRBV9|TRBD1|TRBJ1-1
CASSESTSNRGLNTEAFF
TGTGCCAGCAGCGAATCAACCTCAAACAGGGGGCTGAACACTGAAGCTTTCTTT
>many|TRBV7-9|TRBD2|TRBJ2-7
CASSTGTSGISYEQYF
TGTGCCAGCAGCACTGGGACTAGCGGGATATCCTACGAGCAGTACTTC
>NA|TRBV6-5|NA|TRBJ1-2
CASSHTPGRDYGYTF
TGTGCCAGCAGTCACACTCCGGGACGGGACTATGGCTACACCTTC
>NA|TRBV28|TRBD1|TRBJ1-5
CASSLPGTGNQPQHF
TGTGCCAGCAGTTTACCCGGGACAGGGAATCAGCCCCAGCATTTT
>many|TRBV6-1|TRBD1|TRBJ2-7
CASGGQGLYEQYF
TGTGCCAGCGGGGGACAGGGTCTCTACGAGCAGTACTTC
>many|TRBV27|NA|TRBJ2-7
CASSLLPGSYEQYF
TGTGCCAGCAGTTTATTGCCCGGGTCCTACGAGCAGTACTTC
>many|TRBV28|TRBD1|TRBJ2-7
CASSPTGVGHEQYF
TGTGCCAGCAGTCCCACAGGGGTCGGCCACGAGCAGTACTTC
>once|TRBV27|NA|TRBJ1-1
CASSWVYRDTEAFF
TGTGCCAGCAGTTGGGTGTACAGGGACACTGAAGCTTTCTTT
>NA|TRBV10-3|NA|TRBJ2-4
CAISEAMGSLRIYENIKYF
TGTGCCATCAGTGAGGCTATGGGTTCCCTCCGCATTTATGAAAACATTAAGTACTTC
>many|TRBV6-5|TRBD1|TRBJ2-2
CASSYLDRADTGELFF
TGTGCCAGCAGTTACTTGGACAGGGCGGACACCGGGGAGCTGTTTTTT
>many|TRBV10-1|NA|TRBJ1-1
CASNFRGPLGAFF
TGCGCCAGCAATTTCCGGGGTCCGCTGGGTGCTTTCTTT
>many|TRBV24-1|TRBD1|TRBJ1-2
CATSHPSGGANGYTF
TGTGCCACCAGTCATCCTTCAGGGGGCGCGAATGGCTACACCTTC
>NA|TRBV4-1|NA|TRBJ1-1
CATLKGGSNTEAFF
TGCGCCACCCTAAAAGGGGGTTCGAACACTGAAGCTTTCTTT
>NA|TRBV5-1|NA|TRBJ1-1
CASSTQGTDTEAFF
TGCGCCAGCAGCACACAAGGGACGGACACTGAAGCTTTCTTT
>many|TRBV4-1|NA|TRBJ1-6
CASSQVGGGPKRTLHF
TGCGCCAGCAGCCAAGTTGGGGGGGGGCCAAAGCGTACCCTCCACTTT
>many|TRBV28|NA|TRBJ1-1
CASRPTGLSTEAFF
TGTGCCAGCAGACCTACAGGGTTGAGCACTGAAGCTTTCTTT
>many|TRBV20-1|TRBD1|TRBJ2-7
CSARGSFGTGDTSSYEQYF
TGCAGTGCTAGAGGGTCTTTCGGGACAGGGGATACTAGCTCCTACGAGCAGTACTTC
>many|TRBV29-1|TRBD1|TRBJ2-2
CSVAAQGATGELFF
TGCAGCGTTGCAGCACAGGGGGCCACCGGGGAGCTGTTTTTT
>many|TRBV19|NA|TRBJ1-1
CASSISFLGALNTEAFF
TGTGCCAGTAGTATCTCCTTTTTGGGGGCGTTAAACACTGAAGCTTTCTTT
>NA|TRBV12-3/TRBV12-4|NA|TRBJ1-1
CASSYIAAEAFF
TGTGCCAGCAGTTACATCGCCGCTGAAGCTTTCTTT
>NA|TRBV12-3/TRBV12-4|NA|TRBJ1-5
CASSLFSLNQPQHF
TGTGCCAGCAGTTTGTTCAGCCTTAATCAGCCCCAGCATTTT
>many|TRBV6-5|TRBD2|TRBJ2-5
CASSYPGTSGVETQYF
TGTGCCAGCAGTTACCCCGGGACTAGCGGGGTAGAGACCCAGTACTTC
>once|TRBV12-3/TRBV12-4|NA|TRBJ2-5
CASSFKAGPETQYF
TGTGCCAGCAGTTTTAAGGCAGGGCCAGAGACCCAGTACTTC
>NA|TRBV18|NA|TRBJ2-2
CASSPPDTGELFF
TGTGCCAGCTCACCACCTGACACCGGGGAGCTGTTTTTT
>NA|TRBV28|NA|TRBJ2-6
CASSFSWGSGANVLTF
TGTGCCAGCAGTTTCTCGTGGGGGTCTGGGGCCAACGTCCTGACTTTC